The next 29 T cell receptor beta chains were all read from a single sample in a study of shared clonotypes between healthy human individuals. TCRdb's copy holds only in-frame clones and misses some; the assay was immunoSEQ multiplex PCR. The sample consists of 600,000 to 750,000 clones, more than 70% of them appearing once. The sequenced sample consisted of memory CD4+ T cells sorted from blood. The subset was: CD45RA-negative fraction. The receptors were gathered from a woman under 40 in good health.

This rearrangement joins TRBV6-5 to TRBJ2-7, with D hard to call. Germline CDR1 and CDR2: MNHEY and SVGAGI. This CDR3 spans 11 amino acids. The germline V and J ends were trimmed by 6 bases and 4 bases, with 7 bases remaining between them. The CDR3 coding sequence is TGTGCCAGCAGGGGGAATTACGAGCAGTACTTC. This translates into CASRGNYEQYF.

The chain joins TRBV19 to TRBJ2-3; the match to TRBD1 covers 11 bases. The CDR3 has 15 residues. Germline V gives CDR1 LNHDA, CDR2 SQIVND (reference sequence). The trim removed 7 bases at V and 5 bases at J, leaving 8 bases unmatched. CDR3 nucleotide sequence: TGTGCCAGTACCACCGGGACAGGGGGTCGAGATACGCAGTATTTT. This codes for CASTTGTGGRDTQYF.

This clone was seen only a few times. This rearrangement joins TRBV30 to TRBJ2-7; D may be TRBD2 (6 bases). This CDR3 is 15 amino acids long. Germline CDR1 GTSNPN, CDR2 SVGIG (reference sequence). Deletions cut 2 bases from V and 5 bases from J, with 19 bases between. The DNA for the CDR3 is TGTGCCTGGAGTTTGCGGACTACGACATCCCACGAGCAGTACTTC. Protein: CAWSLRTTTSHEQYF.

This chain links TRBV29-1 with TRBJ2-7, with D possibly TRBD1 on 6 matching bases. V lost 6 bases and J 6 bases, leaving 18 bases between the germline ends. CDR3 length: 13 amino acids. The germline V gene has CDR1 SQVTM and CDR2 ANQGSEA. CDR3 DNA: TGCAGCGTCACAGGGTTAGCCTCAAGCGAGCAGTACTTC. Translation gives CSVTGLASSEQYF.

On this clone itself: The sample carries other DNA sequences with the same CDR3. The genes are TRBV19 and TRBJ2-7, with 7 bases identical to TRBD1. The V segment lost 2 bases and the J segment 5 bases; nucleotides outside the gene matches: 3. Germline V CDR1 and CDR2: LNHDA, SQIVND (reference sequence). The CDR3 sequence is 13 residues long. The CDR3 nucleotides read TGTGCCAGTAGTATAAGAGGGGGCGACGAGCAGTACTTC. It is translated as CASSIRGGDEQYF.

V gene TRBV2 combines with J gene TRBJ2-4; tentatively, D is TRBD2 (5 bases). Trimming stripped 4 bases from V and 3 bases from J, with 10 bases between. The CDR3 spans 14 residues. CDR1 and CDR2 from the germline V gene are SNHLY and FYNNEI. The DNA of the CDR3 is TGTGCCAGCAGTGGAGGGTATGGCAAAAACATTCAGTACTTC. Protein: CASSGGYGKNIQYF.

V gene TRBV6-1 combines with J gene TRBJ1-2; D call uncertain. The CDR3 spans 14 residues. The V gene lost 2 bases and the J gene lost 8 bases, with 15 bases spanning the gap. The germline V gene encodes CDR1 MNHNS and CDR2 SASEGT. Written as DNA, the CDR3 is TGTGCCAGCAGTGAAATGGACCGCGTAGGAGGCTACACCTTC. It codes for CASSEMDRVGGYTF.

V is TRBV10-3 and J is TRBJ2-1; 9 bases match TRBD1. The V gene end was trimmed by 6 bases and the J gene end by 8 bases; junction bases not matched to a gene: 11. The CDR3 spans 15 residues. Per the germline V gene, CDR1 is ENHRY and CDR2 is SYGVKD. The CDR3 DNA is TGTGCCATCAGATCACCGGGACAGGGAATGGATGAGCAGTTCTTC. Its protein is CAIRSPGQGMDEQFF.

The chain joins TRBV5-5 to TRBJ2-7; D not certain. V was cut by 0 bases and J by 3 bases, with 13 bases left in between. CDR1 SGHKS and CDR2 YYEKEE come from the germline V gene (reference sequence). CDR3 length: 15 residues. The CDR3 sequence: CASSLATPEIYEQYF. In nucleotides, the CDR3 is TGTGCCAGCAGCTTGGCCACCCCCGAAATCTACGAGCAGTACTTC.

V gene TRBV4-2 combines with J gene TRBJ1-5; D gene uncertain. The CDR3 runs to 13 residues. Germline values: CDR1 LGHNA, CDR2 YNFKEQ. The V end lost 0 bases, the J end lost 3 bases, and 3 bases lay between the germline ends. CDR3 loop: CASSQDNNQPQHF. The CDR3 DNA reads TGTGCCAGCAGCCAAGATAACAATCAGCCCCAGCATTTT.

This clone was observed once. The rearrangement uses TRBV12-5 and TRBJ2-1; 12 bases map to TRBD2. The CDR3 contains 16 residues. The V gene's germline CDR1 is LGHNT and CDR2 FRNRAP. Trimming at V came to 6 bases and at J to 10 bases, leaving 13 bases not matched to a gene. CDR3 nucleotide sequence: TGTGCTAGTGGACTACTTCTAGCGGGAGGGCCACGGGAGCAGTTCTTC. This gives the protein CASGLLLAGGPREQFF.

The DNA of the CDR3 is TGTGCCAGCTCACCACCGGGACAGGGTTACACAGATACGCAGTATTTT. Translation gives CASSPPGQGYTDTQYF. This chain joins TRBV18 and TRBJ2-3; 9 positions match TRBD1. V lost 0 bases to trimming and J lost 2 bases; unmatched junction nucleotides: 3. Germline-derived CDR1 and CDR2 are KGHSH and LQKENI. This CDR3 contains 16 residues.

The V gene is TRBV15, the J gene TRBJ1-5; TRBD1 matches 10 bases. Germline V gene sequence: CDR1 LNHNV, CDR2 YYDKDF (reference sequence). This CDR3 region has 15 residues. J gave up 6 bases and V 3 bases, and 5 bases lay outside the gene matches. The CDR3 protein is CATSSGDRGRQPQHF. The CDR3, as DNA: TGTGCCACCAGCAGTGGGGACAGGGGACGTCAGCCCCAGCATTTT.

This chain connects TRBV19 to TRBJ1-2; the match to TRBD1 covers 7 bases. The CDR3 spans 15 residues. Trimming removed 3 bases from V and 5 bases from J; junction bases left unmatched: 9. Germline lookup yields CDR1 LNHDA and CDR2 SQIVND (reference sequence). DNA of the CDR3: TGTGCCAGTAGTATCCCCCGCGGACAGGCGTATGGCTACACCTTC. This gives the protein CASSIPRGQAYGYTF.

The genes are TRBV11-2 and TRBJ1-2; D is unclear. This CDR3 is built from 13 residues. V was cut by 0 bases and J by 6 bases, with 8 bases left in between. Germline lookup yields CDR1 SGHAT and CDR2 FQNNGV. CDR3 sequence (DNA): TGTGCCAGCAGCTTAGAAGGGTTTAATGGCTACACCTTC. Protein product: CASSLEGFNGYTF.

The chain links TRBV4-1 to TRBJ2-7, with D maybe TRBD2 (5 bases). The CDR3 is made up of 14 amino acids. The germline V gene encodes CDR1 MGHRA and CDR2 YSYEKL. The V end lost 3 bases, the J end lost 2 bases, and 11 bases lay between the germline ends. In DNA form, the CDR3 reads TGCGCCAGCAGCCATCCGGGAAAAACCTACGAGCAGTACTTC. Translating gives CASSHPGKTYEQYF.

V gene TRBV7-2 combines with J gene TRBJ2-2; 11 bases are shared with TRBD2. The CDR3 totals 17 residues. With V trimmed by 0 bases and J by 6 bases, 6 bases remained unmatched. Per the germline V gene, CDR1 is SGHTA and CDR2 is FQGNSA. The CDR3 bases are TGTGCCAGCAGCTTAGCGCTACTAGCGGGAGTTTCCGGGGAGCTGTTTTTT. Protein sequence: CASSLALLAGVSGELFF.

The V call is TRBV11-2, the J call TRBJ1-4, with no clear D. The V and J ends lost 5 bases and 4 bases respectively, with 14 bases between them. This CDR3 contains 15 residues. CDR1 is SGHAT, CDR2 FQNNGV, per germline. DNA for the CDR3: TGTGCCAGCAGCCGTAGGACGGCCGATAATGAAAAACTGTTTTTT. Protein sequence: CASSRRTADNEKLFF. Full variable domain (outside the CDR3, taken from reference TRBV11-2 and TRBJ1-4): EAGVAQSPRYKIIEKRQSVAFWCNPISGHATLYWYQQILGQGPKLLIQFQNNGVVDDSQLPKDRFSAERLKGVDSTLKIQPAKLEDSAVYLCASSRRTADNEKLFFGSGTQLSVL.

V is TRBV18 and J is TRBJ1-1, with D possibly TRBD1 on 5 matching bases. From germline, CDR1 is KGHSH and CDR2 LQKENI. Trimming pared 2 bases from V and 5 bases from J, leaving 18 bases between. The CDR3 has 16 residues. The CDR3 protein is CASSPTSGFEGTEAFF. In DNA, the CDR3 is TGTGCCAGCTCACCAACTTCAGGGTTCGAGGGGACTGAAGCTTTCTTT.

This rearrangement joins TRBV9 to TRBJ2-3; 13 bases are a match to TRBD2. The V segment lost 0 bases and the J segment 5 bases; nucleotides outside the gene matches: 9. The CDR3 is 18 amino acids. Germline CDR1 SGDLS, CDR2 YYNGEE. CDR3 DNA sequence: TGTGCCAGCAGCGTAGCTCCTTCAGGACTAGCGGGAGTAGATACGCAGTATTTT. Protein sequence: CASSVAPSGLAGVDTQYF. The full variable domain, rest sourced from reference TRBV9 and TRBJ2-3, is DSGVTQTPKHLITATGQRVTLRCSPRSGDLSVYWYQQSLDQGLQFLIQYYNGEERAKGNILERFSAQQFPDLHSELNLSSLELGDSALYFCASSVAPSGLAGVDTQYFGPGTRLTVL.

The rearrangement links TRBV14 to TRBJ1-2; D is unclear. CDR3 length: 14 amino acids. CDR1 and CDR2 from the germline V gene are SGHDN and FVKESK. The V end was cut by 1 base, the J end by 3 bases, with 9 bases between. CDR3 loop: CASSQVDGYYGYTF. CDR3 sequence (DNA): TGTGCCAGCAGCCAAGTAGACGGCTACTATGGCTACACCTTC.

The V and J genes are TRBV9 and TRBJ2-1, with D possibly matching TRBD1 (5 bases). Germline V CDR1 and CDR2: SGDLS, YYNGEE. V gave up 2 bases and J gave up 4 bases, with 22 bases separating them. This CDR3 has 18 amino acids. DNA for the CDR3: TGTGCCAGCAGCGTTGGGGTCGATGCAGGGTCCCCTTACAATGAGCAGTTCTTC. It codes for CASSVGVDAGSPYNEQFF.

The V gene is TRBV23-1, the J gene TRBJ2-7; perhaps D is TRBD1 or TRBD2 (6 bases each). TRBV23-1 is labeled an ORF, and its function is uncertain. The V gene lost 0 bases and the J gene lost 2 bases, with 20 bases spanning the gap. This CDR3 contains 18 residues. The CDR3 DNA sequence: TGCGCCAGCAGTCAATCCCCCCGGGGGCGTGGGGGCCCCTACGAGCAGTACTTC. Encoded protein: CASSQSPRGRGGPYEQYF.

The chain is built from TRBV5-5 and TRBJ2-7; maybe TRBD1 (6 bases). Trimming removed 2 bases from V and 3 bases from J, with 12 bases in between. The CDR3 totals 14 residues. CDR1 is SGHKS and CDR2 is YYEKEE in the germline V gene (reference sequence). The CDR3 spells CASSLGGWLYEQYF. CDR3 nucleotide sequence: TGTGCCAGCAGCTTAGGGGGATGGCTCTACGAGCAGTACTTC. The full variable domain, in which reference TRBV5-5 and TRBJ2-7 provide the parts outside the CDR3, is DAGVTQSPTHLIKTRGQQVTLRCSPISGHKSVSWYQQVLGQGPQFIFQYYEKEERGRGNFPDRFSARQFPNYSSELNVNALLLGDSALYLCASSLGGWLYEQYFGPGTRLTVT.

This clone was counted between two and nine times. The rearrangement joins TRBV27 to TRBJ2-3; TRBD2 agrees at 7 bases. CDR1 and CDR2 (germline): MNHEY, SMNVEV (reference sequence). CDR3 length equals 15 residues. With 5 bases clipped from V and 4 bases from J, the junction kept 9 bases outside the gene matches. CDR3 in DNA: TGTGCCAGCAGTACAAGCGGGAATTCAGCAGATACGCAGTATTTT. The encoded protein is CASSTSGNSADTQYF.

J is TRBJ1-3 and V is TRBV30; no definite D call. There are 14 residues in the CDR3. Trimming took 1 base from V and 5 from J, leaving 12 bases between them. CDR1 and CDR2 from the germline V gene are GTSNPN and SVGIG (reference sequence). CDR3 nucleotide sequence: TGTGCCTGGAGTGACCCAAATCGACGAAACACCATATATTTT. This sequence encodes CAWSDPNRRNTIYF.

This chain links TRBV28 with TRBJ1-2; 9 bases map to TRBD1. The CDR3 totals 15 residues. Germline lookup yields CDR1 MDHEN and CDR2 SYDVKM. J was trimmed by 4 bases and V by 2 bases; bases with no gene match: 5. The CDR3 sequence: CASSLPSTGGYGYTF. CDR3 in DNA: TGTGCCAGCAGTTTACCCTCGACAGGGGGCTATGGCTACACCTTC.

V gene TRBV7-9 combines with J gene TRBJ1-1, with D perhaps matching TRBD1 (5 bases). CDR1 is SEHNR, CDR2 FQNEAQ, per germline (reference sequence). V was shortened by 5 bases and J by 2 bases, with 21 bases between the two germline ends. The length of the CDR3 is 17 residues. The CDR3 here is CASSNLITREINTEAFF. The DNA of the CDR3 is TGTGCCAGCAGCAACCTAATAACCAGGGAGATTAACACTGAAGCTTTCTTT.

DNA of the CDR3: TGTGCCAGCAGTTTAGGGAGCAATCAGCCCCAGCATTTT. Translating it yields CASSLGSNQPQHF. The rearrangement uses TRBV28 and TRBJ1-5; D remains unclear. This CDR3 region has 13 residues. The ends were cut back, 2 bases at V and 1 base at J, with 3 bases in the middle. The V gene's germline CDR1 is MDHEN and CDR2 SYDVKM.